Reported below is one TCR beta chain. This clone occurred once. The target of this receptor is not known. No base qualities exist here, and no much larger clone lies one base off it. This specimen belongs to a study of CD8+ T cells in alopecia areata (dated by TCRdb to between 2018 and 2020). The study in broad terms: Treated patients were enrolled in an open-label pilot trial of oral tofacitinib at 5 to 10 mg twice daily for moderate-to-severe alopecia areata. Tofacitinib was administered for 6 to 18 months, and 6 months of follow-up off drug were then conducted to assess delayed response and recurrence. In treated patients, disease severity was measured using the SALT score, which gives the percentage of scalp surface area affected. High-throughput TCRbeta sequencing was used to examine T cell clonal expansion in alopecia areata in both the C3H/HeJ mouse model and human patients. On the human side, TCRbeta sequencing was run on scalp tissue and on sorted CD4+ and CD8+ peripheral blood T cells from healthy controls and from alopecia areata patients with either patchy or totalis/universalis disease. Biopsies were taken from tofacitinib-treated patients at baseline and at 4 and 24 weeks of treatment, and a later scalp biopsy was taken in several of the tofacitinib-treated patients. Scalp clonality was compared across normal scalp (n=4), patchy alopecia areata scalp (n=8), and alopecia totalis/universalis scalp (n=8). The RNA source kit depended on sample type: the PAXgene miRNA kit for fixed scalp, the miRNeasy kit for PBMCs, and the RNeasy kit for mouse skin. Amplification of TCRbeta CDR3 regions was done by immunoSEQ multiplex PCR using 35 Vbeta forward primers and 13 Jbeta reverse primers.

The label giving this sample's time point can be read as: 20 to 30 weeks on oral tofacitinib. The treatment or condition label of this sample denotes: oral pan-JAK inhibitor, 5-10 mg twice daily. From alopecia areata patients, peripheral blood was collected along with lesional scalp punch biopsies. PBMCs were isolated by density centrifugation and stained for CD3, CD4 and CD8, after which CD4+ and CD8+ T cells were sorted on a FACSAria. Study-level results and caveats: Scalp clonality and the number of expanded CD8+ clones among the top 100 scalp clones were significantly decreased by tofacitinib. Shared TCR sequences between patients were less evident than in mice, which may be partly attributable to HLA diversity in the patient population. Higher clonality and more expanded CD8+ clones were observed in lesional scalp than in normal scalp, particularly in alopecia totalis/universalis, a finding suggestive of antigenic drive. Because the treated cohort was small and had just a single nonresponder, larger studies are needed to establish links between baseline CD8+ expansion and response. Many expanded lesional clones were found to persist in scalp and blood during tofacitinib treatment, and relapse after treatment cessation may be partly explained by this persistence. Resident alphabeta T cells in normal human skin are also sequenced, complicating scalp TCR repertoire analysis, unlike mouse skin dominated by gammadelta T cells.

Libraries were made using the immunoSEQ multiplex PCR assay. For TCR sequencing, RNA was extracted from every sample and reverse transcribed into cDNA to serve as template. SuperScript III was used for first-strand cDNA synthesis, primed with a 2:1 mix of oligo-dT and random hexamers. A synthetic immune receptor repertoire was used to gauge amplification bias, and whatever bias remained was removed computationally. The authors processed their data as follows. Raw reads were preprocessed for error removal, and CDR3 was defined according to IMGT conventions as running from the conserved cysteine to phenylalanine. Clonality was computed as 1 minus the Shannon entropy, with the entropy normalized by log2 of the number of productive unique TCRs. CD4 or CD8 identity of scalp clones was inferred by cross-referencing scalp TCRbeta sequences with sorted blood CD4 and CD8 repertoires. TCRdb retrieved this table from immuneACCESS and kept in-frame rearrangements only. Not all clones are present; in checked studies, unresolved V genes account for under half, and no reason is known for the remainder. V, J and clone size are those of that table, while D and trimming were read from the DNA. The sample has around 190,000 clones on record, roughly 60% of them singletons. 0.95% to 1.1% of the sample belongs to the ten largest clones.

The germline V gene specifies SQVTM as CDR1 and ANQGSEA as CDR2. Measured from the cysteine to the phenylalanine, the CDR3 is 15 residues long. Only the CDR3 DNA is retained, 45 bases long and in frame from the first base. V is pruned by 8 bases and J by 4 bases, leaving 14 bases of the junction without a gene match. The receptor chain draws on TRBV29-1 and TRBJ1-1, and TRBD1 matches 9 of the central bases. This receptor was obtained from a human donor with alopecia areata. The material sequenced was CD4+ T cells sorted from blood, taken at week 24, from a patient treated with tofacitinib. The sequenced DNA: TGCAGCACCCTGTCGGACAGGGGAGGTGGCACTGAAGCTTTCTTT. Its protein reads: CSTLSDRGGGTEAFF. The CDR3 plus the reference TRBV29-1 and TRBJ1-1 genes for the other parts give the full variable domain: SAVISQKPSRDICQRGTSLTIQCQVDSQVTMMFWYRQQPGQSLTLIATANQGSEATYESGFVIDKFPISRPNLTFSTLTVSNMSPEDSSIYLCSTLSDRGGGTEAFFGQGTRLTVV.